The 18 T cell receptor beta chains below all came from one sample that was sequenced in a study of CD8 T cells in ankylosing spondylitis. TCRdb processed the 5' RACE reads anew with MiXCR; each CDR3 protein has one entry. The repertoire consists of 250,000 to 400,000 distinct CDR3 sequences, with roughly 10% occurring once and the leading ten covering roughly a tenth. Input material: blood, either unsorted or a sorted T cell fraction (not recorded which). All receptors derive from a female donor with ankylosing spondylitis or in good health (not recorded which).

V usage is TRBV3-1 and J usage is TRBJ1-1; D gene ambiguous. Trimming stripped 0 bases from V and 4 bases from J, with 9 bases between. Germline CDR1 is LGHDT and CDR2 is YNNKEL (reference sequence). CDR3 length equals 14 residues. The CDR3 here is CASSQDGTSTEAFF. CDR3 sequence (DNA): TGTGCCAGCAGCCAAGACGGCACTAGCACTGAAGCTTTCTTT.

This clonotype came up once. A much larger clone differs from this one at a single base, so this may be a read error. The V gene is TRBV20-1, the J gene TRBJ2-3, with 8 bases that match TRBD2. This CDR3 has 16 residues. Germline lookup yields CDR1 DFQATT and CDR2 SNEGSKA (reference sequence). The CDR3 coding sequence is TGCAGTGCTAGAGGGCGGGAGGCGTATGGCACAGATACGCTGTATTTT. It specifies CSARGREAYGTDTLYF.

This clonotype was counted ten times or more. This chain joins TRBV5-1 and TRBJ1-3; the D is unclear. The CDR3 is 15 amino acids. V was shortened by 4 bases and J by 0 bases, with 11 bases between the two germline ends. CDR1 and CDR2 from the germline V gene are SGHRS and YFSETQ. CDR3 loop: CASSPVPNSGNTIYF. The CDR3 DNA reads TGCGCCAGCAGCCCGGTCCCGAACTCTGGAAACACCATATATTTT.

This clonotype was detected many times. The CDR3 loop is CASTFGSEQPQHF. For the CDR3, the DNA is TGTGCCAGCACTTTTGGGAGCGAACAGCCCCAGCATTTT. The rearrangement links TRBV12-3 or TRBV12-4 to TRBJ1-5; D is ambiguous. Trimming pared 7 bases from V and 7 bases from J, leaving 14 bases between. The CDR3 sequence is 13 residues long.

This chain links TRBV3-1 with TRBJ2-3; D is unclear. Trimming took 2 bases from V and 10 from J, leaving 7 bases between them. Per germline, CDR1 LGHDT and CDR2 YNNKEL (reference sequence). The CDR3 runs to 11 residues. The CDR3 loop reads CASSQTTAQYF. The CDR3 DNA follows: TGTGCCAGCAGCCAAACAACTGCGCAGTATTTT.

There are many counts of this clonotype. V and J are TRBV4-2 and TRBJ1-1, with 8 bases that match TRBD1. Germline values: CDR1 LGHNA, CDR2 YNFKEQ. The CDR3 has 13 residues. The V gene end was trimmed by 0 bases and the J gene end by 8 bases; junction bases not matched to a gene: 2. CDR3 region: CASSQDQGAEAFF. The DNA of the CDR3 is TGTGCCAGCAGCCAAGATCAGGGGGCAGAAGCTTTCTTT.

This clonotype was seen many times. The V and J genes are TRBV20-1 and TRBJ2-1, with D possibly matching TRBD2 (6 bases). Trimming removed 8 bases from V and 3 bases from J, with 17 bases in between. This CDR3 has 14 residues. Germline V lookup: CDR1 DFQATT, CDR2 SNEGSKA (reference sequence). The CDR3 sequence is CSITSPPVYNEQFF. The CDR3 coding sequence is TGCAGTATAACTAGCCCTCCTGTCTACAATGAGCAGTTCTTC.

This clonotype has more than one count but fewer than ten. The chain carries TRBV5-1 and TRBJ2-3, with 8 bases fitting TRBD2. The CDR3 has 15 amino acids. V shed 2 bases and J 4 bases; nucleotides not matched to a gene: 6. Germline V gives CDR1 SGHRS, CDR2 YFSETQ. The CDR3 sequence is CASSLLTSGSDTQYF. The CDR3 nucleotides read TGCGCCAGCAGCTTACTTACTAGCGGATCAGATACGCAGTATTTT.

This clonotype came up a few times. V gene TRBV11-1 combines with J gene TRBJ2-1; no clear D gene. Per the germline V gene, CDR1 is SGHAT and CDR2 is FQDESV (reference sequence). Trimming removed 1 base from V and 7 bases from J, with 8 bases in between. This CDR3 is 13 amino acids long. The CDR3 loop reads CASSLVPENEQFF. The DNA of the CDR3 is TGTGCCAGCAGCTTAGTTCCAGAGAATGAGCAGTTCTTC.

Ten or more counts support this clonotype. The chain uses TRBV27 and TRBJ2-1, with TRBD2 matching 9 bases. CDR3 length: 15 amino acids. V lost 6 bases to trimming and J lost 0 bases; unmatched junction nucleotides: 3. Per the germline V gene, CDR1 is MNHEY and CDR2 is SMNVEV (reference sequence). CDR3 region: CASRSAGGSYNEQFF. DNA of the CDR3: TGTGCCAGCAGATCAGCGGGAGGCTCCTACAATGAGCAGTTCTTC.

This clonotype was seen repeatedly, ten times or more. This chain joins TRBV20-1 and TRBJ2-5; 8 positions agree with TRBD1. CDR3 length equals 16 residues. V gave up 0 bases and J gave up 2 bases; unmatched junction bases: 8. Germline CDR1 is DFQATT and CDR2 is SNEGSKA (reference sequence). The CDR3 DNA is TGCAGTGCTAGAGACCCCCTTCGACAGGGGCAAGAGACCCAGTACTTC. Translating it yields CSARDPLRQGQETQYF.

The chain joins TRBV14 to TRBJ2-2, with TRBD2 identical over 7 bases. The CDR3 is made up of 16 amino acids. The germline V gene encodes CDR1 SGHDN and CDR2 FVKESK. V gave up 4 bases and J gave up 1 base; unmatched junction bases: 6. CDR3 protein: CASSRGLVGNTGELFF. In DNA, the CDR3 is TGTGCCAGCAGCCGCGGACTAGTTGGGAACACCGGGGAGCTGTTTTTT.

The genes are TRBV20-1 and TRBJ1-1, with a tentative D call TRBD1 (6 bases). V lost 6 bases and J lost 5, with 16 bases in between. The length of the CDR3 is 13 residues. Germline CDR1 DFQATT, CDR2 SNEGSKA (reference sequence). The CDR3 loop reads CSARTGFGTEAFF. CDR3 nucleotides: TGCAGTGCGAGAACAGGGTTTGGTACTGAAGCTTTCTTT.

This clonotype was counted many times. The gene calls are TRBV20-1 and TRBJ1-1; 12 positions match TRBD1. After removal of 6 bases from V and 2 bases from J, the junction contained 4 bases not matched to a gene. Germline V gene sequence: CDR1 DFQATT, CDR2 SNEGSKA (reference sequence). The CDR3 runs 14 residues. CDR3 loop: CSAGQGAGNTEAFF. CDR3 coding DNA: TGCAGTGCGGGACAGGGGGCTGGAAACACTGAAGCTTTCTTT.

This clonotype appeared a few times. The chain links TRBV5-6 to TRBJ1-2; TRBD1 might be the D (6 bases). With 3 bases removed from V and 4 bases from J, the gap between germline ends came to 13 bases. CDR1 and CDR2 (germline): SGHDT, YYEEEE. The CDR3 contains 14 residues. As DNA, the CDR3 is TGTGCCAGCAGCTCCGACAGGTTCTCCTATGGCTACACCTTC. Translated: CASSSDRFSYGYTF.

This clonotype appeared many times. This CDR3 reads CAIKGESEGYTF. The CDR3 DNA reads as TGTGCCATCAAGGGGGAATCAGAAGGCTACACCTTC. The chain combines TRBV10-3 with TRBJ1-2, with D possibly TRBD1 on 6 matching bases. The CDR3 spans 12 residues. The V gene lost 7 bases and the J gene lost 8 bases, with 14 bases spanning the gap. Germline values: CDR1 ENHRY, CDR2 SYGVKD.

The sample holds many counts of this clonotype. The V gene is TRBV20-1, the J gene TRBJ1-5; D uncertain. CDR3 length: 13 amino acids. Trimming stripped 1 base from V and 7 bases from J, with 11 bases between. Germline V lookup: CDR1 DFQATT, CDR2 SNEGSKA (reference sequence). The CDR3 DNA sequence: TGCAGTGCTAGAGGTCAACCCCCACAGCCCCAGCATTTT. This codes for CSARGQPPQPQHF.

This clonotype was counted ten times or more. The chain has TRBV7-2 and TRBJ2-7; no clear D gene. Germline V CDR1 and CDR2: SGHTA, FQGNSA. CDR3 length: 13 residues. Trimming stripped 6 bases from V and 5 bases from J, with 14 bases between. The CDR3 is CASSWTRSNEQYF. DNA for the CDR3: TGTGCCAGCAGTTGGACGAGGTCTAACGAGCAGTACTTC.